The 10 T cell receptor beta chains below come from one sample, sequenced in a study of Graves' ophthalmopathy and Graves' hyperthyroidism. CDR3 regions of TCR beta were amplified from RNA transcripts. Following a first-round RT-PCR that used HTBI primers, a second-round multiplex PCR was carried out. TCRdb called the multiplex PCR reads again in MiXCR, with one record for every CDR3 protein. The data hold approximately 410,000 distinct CDR3 sequences, with just over 15% observed a single time. Source material: peripheral blood. These receptors all stem from a woman younger than 35 with stable Graves' hyperthyroidism.

The chain combines TRBV5-6 with TRBJ2-7; D gene uncertain. The germline V gene has CDR1 SGHDT and CDR2 YYEEEE. CDR3 length equals 15 residues. V dropped 0 bases and J dropped 2 bases, with 12 bases sitting between them. For the CDR3, the DNA is TGTGCCAGCAGCTTGGCTGGGGTTGGAACCTACGAGCAGTACTTC. This translates into CASSLAGVGTYEQYF.

This clonotype was observed many times. V is TRBV4-1 and J is TRBJ2-7; possibly TRBD2 for D (5 bases). The CDR3 length is 14 residues. CDR1 MGHRA and CDR2 YSYEKL come from the germline V gene. V gave up 0 bases and J gave up 5 bases, with 11 bases separating them. The CDR3 spells CASSQERVDDEQYF. DNA of the CDR3: TGCGCCAGCAGCCAAGAGAGGGTGGACGACGAGCAGTACTTC.

This clonotype was recorded a few times. The chain links TRBV7-9 to TRBJ1-2; 10 positions agree with TRBD1. The CDR3 contains 18 residues. J was trimmed by 3 bases and V by 6 bases; bases with no gene match: 16. Per germline, CDR1 SEHNR and CDR2 FQNEAQ (reference sequence). The CDR3 spells CASRPSTRDRGGDYGYTF. CDR3 coding DNA: TGTGCCAGCAGACCATCGACCCGGGACAGGGGCGGAGACTATGGCTACACCTTC.

At least ten counts were recorded for this clonotype. The chain uses TRBV19 and TRBJ1-1; tentative D call: TRBD1 (5 bases). The germline V gene has CDR1 LNHDA and CDR2 SQIVND (reference sequence). The V end lost 3 bases, the J end lost 0 bases, and 17 bases lay between the germline ends. The CDR3 is 17 amino acids. This CDR3 reads CASSIFGQGRMNTEAFF. CDR3 coding DNA: TGTGCCAGTAGTATCTTCGGACAAGGAAGAATGAACACTGAAGCTTTCTTT.

This clonotype was observed a single time. This sequence joins TRBV6-4 and TRBJ1-1; 8 bases align to TRBD1. Germline assignment: CDR1 MRHNA and CDR2 SNTAGT. CDR3 size: 16 residues. V lost 6 bases to trimming and J lost 1 base; unmatched junction nucleotides: 10. The chain's CDR3 is CASSAYRGAANTEAFF. The CDR3 nucleotides read TGTGCCAGCAGCGCCTACAGGGGGGCGGCGAACACTGAAGCTTTCTTT.

This clonotype was counted many times. The J gene is TRBJ2-5, the V gene TRBV12-3 or TRBV12-4; D uncertain. The CDR3 consists of 11 residues. Trimming stripped 3 bases from V and 4 bases from J, with 3 bases between. The CDR3 spells CASSFSETQYF. Here the CDR3 DNA reads TGTGCCAGCAGTTTTTCAGAGACCCAGTACTTC.

In regard to this clonotype: A read error may produce the germline difference seen at one junction end. The J gene is TRBJ1-1, the V gene TRBV12-3 or TRBV12-4; TRBD1 might be the D (6 bases). The CDR3 sequence is 14 residues long. CDR3 residues: CASSLLGQFADAFF. The DNA for the CDR3 is TGTGCCAGCAGCCTCCTCGGACAGTTCGCTGATGCTTTCTTT.

This clonotype appeared many times. The chain is built from TRBV20-1 and TRBJ2-5; 11 bases are a match to TRBD1. The germline V gene encodes CDR1 DFQATT and CDR2 SNEGSKA (reference sequence). The V gene end was trimmed by 5 bases and the J gene end by 5 bases; junction bases not matched to a gene: 7. The CDR3 extends over 14 amino acids. CDR3 in amino acids: CSAPDRGRRETQYF. For the CDR3, the DNA is TGCAGTGCTCCGGACAGGGGGCGCAGGGAGACCCAGTACTTC.

Ten or more counts support this clonotype. The J gene is TRBJ2-2, the V gene TRBV12-3 or TRBV12-4; maybe TRBD1 (6 bases). V was shortened by 3 bases and J by 2 bases, with 10 bases between the two germline ends. There are 15 residues in the CDR3. CDR3 loop: CASSFRDINTGELFF. As DNA, the CDR3 is TGTGCCAGCAGTTTCCGGGACATAAACACCGGGGAGCTGTTTTTT.

The chain recombines TRBV6-2 or TRBV6-3 with TRBJ1-2; 7 positions match TRBD1. The ends lost 5 bases at V and 0 bases at J; junction bases unmatched: 6. The CDR3 length is 15 residues. Germline V gene data show CDR1 as MNHEY and CDR2 as SVGEGT. The CDR3 nucleotides read TGTGCCAGCAGTACCGGGGACAGCGCTAACTATGGCTACACCTTC. It codes for CASSTGDSANYGYTF.